Below are 2 T cell receptor beta chains sequenced from a single sample in a study of blood T cell repertoires in COVID-19. Method: immunoSEQ multiplex PCR; TCRdb's copy keeps in-frame clones and lacks some. The data show 95,000 to 150,000 clones, roughly 82% seen once. The sample taken for sequencing was peripheral blood. The receptors were sampled from a human donor in a cohort sampled during active COVID-19.

J is TRBJ2-3 and V is TRBV25-1, with D maybe TRBD2 (5 bases). The germline V gene has CDR1 MGHDK and CDR2 SYGVNS. The CDR3 loop spans 16 amino acids. With 1 base removed from V and 1 base from J, the gap between germline ends came to 12 bases. CDR3 sequence reads: CASSEWTPEGTDTQYF. The CDR3 DNA is TGTGCCAGCAGTGAATGGACTCCCGAGGGCACAGATACGCAGTATTTT.

This clone was recorded only once. The CDR3 coding sequence is TGTGCCAGCAGCTTACGGACAGGGTTTTACGAGCAGTACTTC. Its translation is CASSLRTGFYEQYF. The rearrangement joins TRBV5-8 to TRBJ2-7; 8 bases line up with TRBD1. The V gene's germline CDR1 is SGHTS and CDR2 YDEGEE. V gave up 2 bases and J gave up 4 bases; unmatched junction bases: 5. There are 14 residues in the CDR3.